These T cell receptor beta chains were read from a single sample in a study of blood T cells in healthy people across ages. TCRdb re-derived calls from the 5' RACE reads in MiXCR, one entry per CDR3 protein. The data hold 800,000 to 950,000 distinct CDR3 sequences, with about 28% observed a single time. The same data also contributed to another study, on T cells of mothers and their children.

The sequenced sample was blood. The receptors come from a woman in her forties in good health. CDR3s include the opening cysteine and the closing phenylalanine or tryptophan. The D gene is left open where the match is weak. Expanded clones are given a class, and other clones once, few, many or no size at all.

clone size	V gene	J gene	D gene	CDR3 protein	CDR3 DNA
many	TRBV4-1	TRBJ2-1	.	CASSQTGSSYNEQFF	TGCGCCAGCAGCCAAACAGGTAGCTCCTACAATGAGCAGTTCTTC
few	TRBV11-2	TRBJ1-2	TRBD1	CASSSPGGRNYGYTF	TGTGCCAGCAGTTCGCCAGGGGGGAGAAACTATGGCTACACCTTC
.	TRBV2	TRBJ2-7	TRBD1	CASRDTGTGGHEQYF	TGTGCCAGCAGAGACACCGGGACAGGGGGCCACGAGCAGTACTTC
few	TRBV3-1	TRBJ2-7	.	CASTLRIGGSYEQYF	TGTGCCAGCACCCTAAGGATAGGAGGCTCCTACGAGCAGTACTTC
few	TRBV5-1	TRBJ1-6	.	CASSLEGLRSPLHF	TGCGCCAGCAGCTTGGAAGGTCTGCGATCACCCCTCCACTTT
many	TRBV5-5	TRBJ1-1	.	CASSFRQGNTNTEAFF	TGTGCCAGCAGCTTTCGGCAGGGGAACACTAACACTGAAGCTTTCTTT
few	TRBV24-1	TRBJ1-5	TRBD1	CATSENRGQPQHF	TGTGCCACCAGTGAGAACAGGGGCCAGCCCCAGCATTTT
.	TRBV7-2	TRBJ1-4	.	CATRSNEKLFF	TGTGCCACCAGGAGTAATGAAAAACTGTTTTTT
.	TRBV5-1	TRBJ1-5	.	CASSLVGGGSAQHF	TGCGCCAGCAGCTTGGTAGGGGGGGGATCGGCCCAGCATTTT
few	TRBV29-1	TRBJ1-1	TRBD1	CSVRTDRGLDTEAFF	TGCAGCGTGAGGACGGACAGGGGGCTGGACACTGAAGCTTTCTTT
many	TRBV7-9	TRBJ1-1	.	CASSPQLEGGLRAFF	TGTGCCAGCAGCCCCCAACTCGAGGGGGGCCTGAGGGCTTTCTTT
.	TRBV9	TRBJ1-4	.	CASSVEGATNEKLFF	TGTGCCAGCAGCGTAGAAGGGGCCACTAATGAAAAACTGTTTTTT
.	TRBV9	TRBJ1-2	.	CASSVGNRRGYGYTF	TGTGCCAGCAGCGTCGGCAACCGTAGAGGGTATGGCTACACCTTC
many	TRBV3-1	TRBJ2-1	.	CASSQDGQYNEQFF	TGTGCCAGCAGCCAAGACGGCCAGTACAATGAGCAGTTCTTC
many	TRBV27	TRBJ2-7	.	CASSYISRAPNTYEQYF	TGTGCCAGCAGTTATATATCCAGGGCTCCTAACACCTACGAGCAGTACTTC
many	TRBV3-1	TRBJ2-7	TRBD1	CASSRTGRNYEQYF	TGTGCCAGCAGCCGGACAGGGAGAAACTACGAGCAGTACTTC
many	TRBV2	TRBJ2-5	TRBD2	CASSGSRGAGETQYF	TGTGCCAGCAGTGGGTCGCGGGGGGCAGGAGAGACCCAGTACTTC
.	TRBV6-1	TRBJ1-5	TRBD1	CASTGTGHQPQHF	TGTGCCAGCACCGGGACAGGGCATCAGCCCCAGCATTTT